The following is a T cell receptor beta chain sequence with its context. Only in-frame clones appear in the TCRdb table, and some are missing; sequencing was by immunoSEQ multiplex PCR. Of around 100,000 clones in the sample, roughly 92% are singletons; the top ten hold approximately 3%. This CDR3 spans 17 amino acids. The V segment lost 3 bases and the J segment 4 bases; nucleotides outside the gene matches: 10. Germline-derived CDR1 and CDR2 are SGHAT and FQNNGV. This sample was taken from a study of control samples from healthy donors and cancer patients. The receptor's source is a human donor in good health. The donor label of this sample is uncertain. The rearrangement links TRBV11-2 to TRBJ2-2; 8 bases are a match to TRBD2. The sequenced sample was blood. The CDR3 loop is CASSFPLAGGPTGELFF. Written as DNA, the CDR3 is TGTGCCAGCAGCTTTCCCTTGGCGGGGGGACCCACCGGGGAGCTGTTTTTT.